A selection of T cell receptor beta chains follows, all from one sample in a study of T cells expressing NK-cell markers. TCRdb re-called the 5' RACE reads, yielding one record per CDR3 amino acid sequence without DNA. Its clone listing holds more than 90,000 distinct CDR3 sequences. Sequenced: blood T cells: a sorted CD56 or NKG2C T cell subset, CD4+ or CD8+ T cells, or bulk PBMC T cells (not recorded which). The receptors were gathered from a woman between 18 and 69 years old in good health. CDR3s include the opening cysteine and the closing phenylalanine or tryptophan.

V	J	CDR3
TRBV20-1	TRBJ1-1	CSAITGPGMNTEAFF
TRBV5-1	TRBJ2-1	CASSLGQRDYNEQFF
TRBV29-1	TRBJ2-1	CSVPGLAGVEQFF
TRBV29-1	TRBJ1-2	CSADLGDYYGYTF
TRBV4-3	TRBJ1-2	CASSPLPTGGYGYTF
TRBV4-3	TRBJ2-1	CASSQDHGREWDNEQFF
TRBV12-3/TRBV12-4	TRBJ2-5	CASSFLVRETQYF
TRBV20-1	TRBJ2-3	CSARVETSYTDTQYF
TRBV6-2/TRBV6-3	TRBJ1-6	CASSYPPESPLHF
TRBV7-9	TRBJ2-1	CASSPIQMGDEQFF
TRBV3-1	TRBJ2-4	CASSQILGRKYF
TRBV6-1	TRBJ2-2	CASSTGLALNTGELFF
TRBV25-1	TRBJ2-1	CASSGAGTLFSNEQFF
TRBV2	TRBJ2-5	CASIRAVETQYF
TRBV29-1	TRBJ1-4	CSVYSTNEKLFF
TRBV29-1	TRBJ2-1	CSVPRGNEQFF
TRBV6-5	TRBJ1-2	CASRYSSSYTF
TRBV12-3/TRBV12-4	TRBJ1-2	CASNLGRYYGYTF
TRBV7-9	TRBJ1-1	CASSFDRGNTEAFF
TRBV20-1	TRBJ2-7	CSARGTAAWEQYF
TRBV6-1	TRBJ2-5	CASRLTGSIETQYF
TRBV2	TRBJ1-2	CASRMDRGLDYGYTF
TRBV6-5	TRBJ2-5	CASSYSNRQEKETQYF
TRBV6-4	TRBJ2-7	CASSARTGVAEQYF
TRBV25-1	TRBJ1-5	CASSPQGSNQPQHF